This is a list of T cell receptor beta chains from one sample in a study of TIL therapy for anti-PD-1-resistant metastatic lung cancer. This table comes from immunoSEQ multiplex PCR, and its TCRdb copy is limited to in-frame clones, with some not included. The table records around 7,000 clones, about 61% of them present only once. Here the sequenced sample was tumor tissue, taken at baseline. These receptor sequences come from a person aged 25 to 79 with non-small cell lung cancer. The CDR3 runs from the conserved cysteine through the conserved F or W.

V	J	CDR3
TRBV7-2	TRBJ1-2	CASSQYSGSYTF
TRBV23-1	TRBJ2-7	CASSQSRFPPYEQYF
TRBV7-8	TRBJ2-7	CASSLSRTGGSYEQYF
TRBV7-8	TRBJ2-7	CASSGPRTGAYEQYF
TRBV19	TRBJ2-5	CASSIEPGGLETQYF
TRBV12-3/TRBV12-4	TRBJ1-1	CASRDSLNTEAFF
TRBV18	TRBJ2-7	CASSPLGTQSNAEQYF
TRBV6-5	TRBJ1-6	CASKLGDRRNSPLHF
TRBV21-1	TRBJ1-4	CASSKQGTSTNEKLFF
TRBV18	TRBJ1-2	CASSSTLQGKGYTF
TRBV6-6	TRBJ2-2	CVSSYTPEYTGELFF
TRBV19	TRBJ2-6	CASRLWGGSGANVLTF
TRBV14	TRBJ1-2	CASSQGAGAYGYTF
TRBV5-4	TRBJ2-2	CASSDRGTVTGELFF
TRBV19	TRBJ1-3	CASSMGRGSGNTIYF
TRBV4-3	TRBJ2-2	CASSQGSGQGFWTGELFF
TRBV11-2	TRBJ2-1	CASSLVGQRGSYNEQFF
TRBV10-3	TRBJ1-1	CAIRGRDEAFF
TRBV9	TRBJ2-1	CASSGLAGGDNEQFF
TRBV2	TRBJ2-5	CASFRDGRGAQYF
TRBV28	TRBJ1-1	CASSLGYTEAFF
TRBV20-1	TRBJ2-1	CSAGVANEQFF
TRBV29-1	TRBJ2-7	CSVEGWAGGREQYF
TRBV2	TRBJ2-3	CASSEQGGHTDTQYF